The present T cell receptor beta chain was sequenced within a study of OX40 agonist ivuxolimab in advanced cancers. At the level of the study: Patients in dose escalation had liver, melanoma, kidney or head and neck cancers.

Method: immunoSEQ multiplex PCR; TCRdb's copy keeps in-frame clones and lacks some. Of approximately 65,000 clones listed, around 88% were seen once; the top ten hold around 0.76%. General study points: Clonal expansion was seen in CD4+ and CD8+ blood T cells by week 6 at 0.1 to 3.0 mg/kg.

A remark on this clone: Its antigen is undetermined.

V shed 5 bases and J shed 4 bases, with 18 bases lying between them. The length of the CDR3 is 16 residues. CDR1 and CDR2 (germline): MDHEN, SYDVKM. The sequence was obtained from an adult with an advanced solid tumor such as melanoma, head and neck, liver or kidney cancer. This chain uses TRBV28 with TRBJ1-3; no clear D gene. This sample comprised CD4+ or CD8+ T cells sorted from blood, obtained in a trial of the OX40 agonist ivuxolimab. In DNA, the CDR3 is TGTGCCAGCAGTCCTCGGAACGGTCGGGTCGGAAACACCATATATTTT. This codes for CASSPRNGRVGNTIYF.